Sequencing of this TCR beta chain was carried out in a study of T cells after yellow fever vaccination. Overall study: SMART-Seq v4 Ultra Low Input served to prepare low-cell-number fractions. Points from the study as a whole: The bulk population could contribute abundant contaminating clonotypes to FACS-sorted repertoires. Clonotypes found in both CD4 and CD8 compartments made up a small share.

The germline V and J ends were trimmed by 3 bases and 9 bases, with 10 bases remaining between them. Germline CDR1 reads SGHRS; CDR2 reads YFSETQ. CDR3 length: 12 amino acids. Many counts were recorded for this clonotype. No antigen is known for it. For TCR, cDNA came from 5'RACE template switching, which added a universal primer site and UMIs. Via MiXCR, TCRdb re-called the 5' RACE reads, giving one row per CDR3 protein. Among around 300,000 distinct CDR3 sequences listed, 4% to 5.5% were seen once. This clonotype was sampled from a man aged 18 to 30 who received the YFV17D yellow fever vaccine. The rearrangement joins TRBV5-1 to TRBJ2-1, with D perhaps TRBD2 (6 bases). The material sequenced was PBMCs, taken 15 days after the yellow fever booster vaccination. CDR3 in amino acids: CASSWRGGEQFF. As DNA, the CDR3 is TGCGCCAGCAGCTGGAGGGGCGGTGAGCAGTTCTTC.